The entry that follows covers one TCR beta chain sequence. The source of the sample is a study of control samples from healthy donors and cancer patients. The repertoire was sequenced with immunoSEQ multiplex PCR; TCRdb's copy has only in-frame clones and lacks some. The data show about 83,000 clones, about nine tenths seen once. The CDR3 is made up of 16 amino acids. V was clipped by 3 bases and J by 1 base, with 12 bases between them. Germline CDR1 and CDR2: LGHDT and YNNKEL (reference sequence). This receptor was taken from a man younger than 40 in good health. The specimen was blood. This chain joins TRBV3-1 (or the pseudogene TRBV3-2) and TRBJ2-2; TRBD2 is a possible D gene (5 bases). CDR3 nucleotides: TGTGCCAGCAGCCAGGCCCCTGGGAGGAACACCGGGGAGCTGTTTTTT. Amino acid sequence: CASSQAPGRNTGELFF.